What follows are 20 T cell receptor beta chains derived from one specimen sequenced in a study of blood T cell repertoires in COVID-19. Sequencing used immunoSEQ multiplex PCR; TCRdb keeps in-frame clones, though not all of them. Among 50,000 to 65,000 clones, roughly 90% were seen once, and the ten largest hold about 6%. Sequencing was performed on peripheral blood. These receptors all come from a human donor in a cohort sampled during active COVID-19.

The chain links TRBV5-6 to TRBJ2-7; the D gene is possibly TRBD1 (8 bases). The CDR3 has 14 amino acids. Germline CDR1 reads SGHDT; CDR2 reads YYEEEE. V was cut by 4 bases and J by 4 bases, with 15 bases left in between. This CDR3 is CASSRDRRGYEQYF. DNA for the CDR3: TGTGCCAGCAGCCGGGACAGGCGGGGGTACGAGCAGTACTTC.

The chain links TRBV7-2 to TRBJ2-7, with 8 bases matching TRBD2. In germline, CDR1 is SGHTA, CDR2 FQGNSA. The V and J ends lost 7 bases and 5 bases, in that order; junction bases with no gene match: 7. The CDR3 length is 13 residues. In nucleotides, the CDR3 is TGTGCCAGCACCTACCGGGGGGGCCACGAGCAGTACTTC. Translated: CASTYRGGHEQYF. Filled out from reference TRBV7-2 and TRBJ2-7, the complete variable domain reads GAGVSQSPSNKVTEKGKDVELRCDPISGHTALYWYRQSLGQGLEFLIYFQGNSAPDKSGLPSDRFSAERTGGSVSTLTIQRTQQEDSAVYLCASTYRGGHEQYFGPGTRLTVT.

This rearrangement joins TRBV12-5 to TRBJ2-5, with 10 bases identical to TRBD1. CDR1 and CDR2 from the germline V gene are LGHNT and FRNRAP. This CDR3 region has 15 residues. Trimming removed 1 base from V and 10 bases from J; junction bases left unmatched: 9. CDR3 DNA sequence: TGTGCTAGTGGTTTGGGGACAGGGGGAACAGTGAGCCAGTACTTC. This gives the protein CASGLGTGGTVSQYF.

This rearrangement joins TRBV14 to TRBJ2-7, with D perhaps matching TRBD2 (6 bases). Looked up from germline, CDR1 is SGHDN and CDR2 is FVKESK. This CDR3 is 16 amino acids long. The V and J ends lost 0 bases and 4 bases respectively, with 16 bases between them. CDR3 DNA sequence: TGTGCCAGCAGCCAAGATATAACGGGAGAATTTTACGAGCAGTACTTC. It is translated as CASSQDITGEFYEQYF.

The chain has TRBV2 and TRBJ2-1; 8 bases align to TRBD2. Losses at the gene ends were 3 bases for V and 4 bases for J; bases not matched to a gene: 8. The CDR3 spans 16 residues. Germline V gene lookup returns CDR1 SNHLY and CDR2 FYNNEI. The CDR3 DNA sequence: TGTGCCAGCAGTGACTTGGTCGGGGGGGAGTACAATGAGCAGTTCTTC. Translation: CASSDLVGGEYNEQFF.

The chain couples TRBV6-6 to TRBJ1-1, with unresolved D. V was cut by 2 bases and J by 6 bases, with 10 bases left in between. The CDR3 totals 13 residues. CDR1 is MNHNY and CDR2 is SVGAGI in the germline V gene (reference sequence). In nucleotides, the CDR3 is TGTGCCAGCAGTTACCGCCCCCCGGCTGAAGCTTTCTTT. Its translation is CASSYRPPAEAFF.

V usage is TRBV7-9 and J usage is TRBJ2-5; 8 bases line up with TRBD2. The CDR3 spans 14 residues. The germline gives CDR1 SEHNR, CDR2 FQNEAQ (reference sequence). V was clipped by 5 bases and J by 3 bases; unmatched bases: 5. CDR3 residues: CASSPGLVKETQYF. For the CDR3, the DNA is TGTGCCAGCAGCCCGGGACTAGTGAAAGAGACCCAGTACTTC. The variable domain in full, completed from reference TRBV7-9 and TRBJ2-5, reads DTGVSQNPRHKITKRGQNVTFRCDPISEHNRLYWYRQTLGQGPEFLTYFQNEAQLEKSRLLSDRFSAERPKGSFSTLEIQRTEQGDSAMYLCASSPGLVKETQYFGPGTRLLVL.

The chain couples TRBV19 to TRBJ2-1; D is possibly TRBD1 (5 bases). Per germline, CDR1 LNHDA and CDR2 SQIVND (reference sequence). V was trimmed by 5 bases and J by 8 bases, leaving 10 bases between them. The length of the CDR3 is 12 residues. CDR3 in amino acids: CASSPLRDEQFF. Written as DNA, the CDR3 is TGTGCCAGTAGTCCCCTCAGGGATGAGCAGTTCTTC.

The J gene is TRBJ1-4, the V gene TRBV18; TRBD1 matches at 7 bases. The CDR3 consists of 13 residues. Germline loops: CDR1 KGHSH, CDR2 LQKENI. V lost 6 bases, J lost 4 bases, and 2 bases stayed unmatched. DNA for the CDR3: TGTGCCAGCTCCGGGACAGATAATGAAAAACTGTTTTTT. Its protein is CASSGTDNEKLFF.

The chain combines TRBV7-2 with TRBJ1-1; the match to TRBD1 covers 10 bases. The CDR3 has 17 amino acids. Germline assignment: CDR1 SGHTA and CDR2 FQGNSA. V shed 3 bases and J 1 base; nucleotides not matched to a gene: 8. DNA of the CDR3: TGTGCCAGCAGCTTTAGACAGGGGGCTTTACGGAACACTGAAGCTTTCTTT. Its protein product is CASSFRQGALRNTEAFF.

The rearrangement links TRBV3-1 (or the pseudogene TRBV3-2) to TRBJ2-1; 7 bases match TRBD2. The length of the CDR3 is 16 residues. V shed 6 bases, J shed 9 bases, and the junction held 17 bases outside the gene matches. From germline, CDR1 is LGHDT and CDR2 YNNKEL (reference sequence). DNA for the CDR3: TGTGCCAGCAGTTTCATACCCCATACTAGCGCGGGTGAGCAGTTCTTC. This gives the protein CASSFIPHTSAGEQFF.

This clone was counted once. J is TRBJ2-7 and V is TRBV12-3 or TRBV12-4; D is uncertain. V lost 5 bases, J lost 5 bases, and 7 bases lay in between. The CDR3 is 11 residues long. The CDR3 loop reads CASSLSDEQYF. The CDR3 bases are TGTGCCAGCAGTCTTTCGGACGAGCAGTACTTC.

The table lists this clone with a few counts. V gene TRBV2 combines with J gene TRBJ2-7; D possibly corresponds to TRBD2 (6 bases). The CDR3 loop spans 13 amino acids. The germline V gene encodes CDR1 SNHLY and CDR2 FYNNEI. Trimming cost V 5 bases and J 5 bases, with 13 bases left between them. The CDR3 region has the DNA TGTGCCAGCAGTCCCAATCGCGGGAACGAGCAGTACTTC. Translated: CASSPNRGNEQYF.

The chain uses TRBV11-2 and TRBJ2-1, with 7 nucleotides matching TRBD1. J lost 8 bases, V lost 5 bases, and 12 bases had no gene match. The CDR3 runs to 15 residues. In germline, CDR1 is SGHAT, CDR2 FQNNGV. CDR3 in amino acids: CASSRIVLQGHEQFF. Here the CDR3 DNA reads TGTGCCAGCAGCCGAATCGTACTACAGGGGCATGAGCAGTTCTTC.

The rearrangement joins TRBV19 to TRBJ2-7; TRBD1 might be the D (5 bases). Trimming took 5 bases from V and 3 from J, leaving 17 bases between them. CDR3 size: 15 residues. Germline V gene data show CDR1 as LNHDA and CDR2 as SQIVND (reference sequence). The CDR3 reads CASSVGPEAYYEQYF. Written as DNA, the CDR3 is TGTGCCAGTAGTGTGGGGCCCGAGGCATACTACGAGCAGTACTTC.

The J gene is TRBJ1-1, the V gene TRBV5-1; 8 positions agree with TRBD1. J gave up 10 bases and V 4 bases, and 9 bases lay outside the gene matches. Germline CDR1 SGHRS, CDR2 YFSETQ. The length of the CDR3 is 13 residues. CDR3 DNA sequence: TGCGCCAGCAGCGGGAGGGACAGGTCTCGAGCTTTCTTT. Encoded protein: CASSGRDRSRAFF.

This clone showed up just once. V usage is TRBV19 and J usage is TRBJ1-6; unclear D gene. Germline V gene data show CDR1 as LNHDA and CDR2 as SQIVND (reference sequence). The V gene lost 5 bases and the J gene lost 0 bases, with 11 bases spanning the gap. The CDR3 spans 16 residues. Written as DNA, the CDR3 is TGTGCCAGTAGTCCGGGAACGAGCTCCTATAATTCACCCCTCCACTTT. Residues: CASSPGTSSYNSPLHF.

The chain is built from TRBV7-2 and TRBJ2-3; 8 bases agree with TRBD1. The germline gives CDR1 SGHTA, CDR2 FQGNSA. CDR3 size: 15 residues. V lost 5 bases to trimming and J lost 5 bases; unmatched junction nucleotides: 9. CDR3 sequence (DNA): TGTGCCAGCAGCCGGGGACCAGGGGGCGGAGATACGCAGTATTTT. Its protein product is CASSRGPGGGDTQYF.

The chain recombines TRBV7-2 with TRBJ1-4, with 12 bases identical to TRBD1. The trim removed 5 bases at V and 7 bases at J, leaving 2 bases unmatched. Germline CDR1 is SGHTA and CDR2 is FQGNSA. The CDR3 extends over 14 amino acids. The CDR3 sequence is CASSRDRGREKLFF. For the CDR3, the DNA is TGTGCCAGCAGCAGGGACAGGGGGCGTGAAAAACTGTTTTTT.

The rearrangement links TRBV6-1 to TRBJ2-1; 10 bases fit TRBD2. Germline CDR1 and CDR2: MNHNS and SASEGT. Trimming at V came to 4 bases and at J to 4 bases, leaving 10 bases not matched to a gene. CDR3 length equals 17 residues. The CDR3 DNA reads as TGTGCCAGCAGTGTTCCGGGAGCGGGAGGGAGATACAATGAGCAGTTCTTC. Translated, it gives CASSVPGAGGRYNEQFF.